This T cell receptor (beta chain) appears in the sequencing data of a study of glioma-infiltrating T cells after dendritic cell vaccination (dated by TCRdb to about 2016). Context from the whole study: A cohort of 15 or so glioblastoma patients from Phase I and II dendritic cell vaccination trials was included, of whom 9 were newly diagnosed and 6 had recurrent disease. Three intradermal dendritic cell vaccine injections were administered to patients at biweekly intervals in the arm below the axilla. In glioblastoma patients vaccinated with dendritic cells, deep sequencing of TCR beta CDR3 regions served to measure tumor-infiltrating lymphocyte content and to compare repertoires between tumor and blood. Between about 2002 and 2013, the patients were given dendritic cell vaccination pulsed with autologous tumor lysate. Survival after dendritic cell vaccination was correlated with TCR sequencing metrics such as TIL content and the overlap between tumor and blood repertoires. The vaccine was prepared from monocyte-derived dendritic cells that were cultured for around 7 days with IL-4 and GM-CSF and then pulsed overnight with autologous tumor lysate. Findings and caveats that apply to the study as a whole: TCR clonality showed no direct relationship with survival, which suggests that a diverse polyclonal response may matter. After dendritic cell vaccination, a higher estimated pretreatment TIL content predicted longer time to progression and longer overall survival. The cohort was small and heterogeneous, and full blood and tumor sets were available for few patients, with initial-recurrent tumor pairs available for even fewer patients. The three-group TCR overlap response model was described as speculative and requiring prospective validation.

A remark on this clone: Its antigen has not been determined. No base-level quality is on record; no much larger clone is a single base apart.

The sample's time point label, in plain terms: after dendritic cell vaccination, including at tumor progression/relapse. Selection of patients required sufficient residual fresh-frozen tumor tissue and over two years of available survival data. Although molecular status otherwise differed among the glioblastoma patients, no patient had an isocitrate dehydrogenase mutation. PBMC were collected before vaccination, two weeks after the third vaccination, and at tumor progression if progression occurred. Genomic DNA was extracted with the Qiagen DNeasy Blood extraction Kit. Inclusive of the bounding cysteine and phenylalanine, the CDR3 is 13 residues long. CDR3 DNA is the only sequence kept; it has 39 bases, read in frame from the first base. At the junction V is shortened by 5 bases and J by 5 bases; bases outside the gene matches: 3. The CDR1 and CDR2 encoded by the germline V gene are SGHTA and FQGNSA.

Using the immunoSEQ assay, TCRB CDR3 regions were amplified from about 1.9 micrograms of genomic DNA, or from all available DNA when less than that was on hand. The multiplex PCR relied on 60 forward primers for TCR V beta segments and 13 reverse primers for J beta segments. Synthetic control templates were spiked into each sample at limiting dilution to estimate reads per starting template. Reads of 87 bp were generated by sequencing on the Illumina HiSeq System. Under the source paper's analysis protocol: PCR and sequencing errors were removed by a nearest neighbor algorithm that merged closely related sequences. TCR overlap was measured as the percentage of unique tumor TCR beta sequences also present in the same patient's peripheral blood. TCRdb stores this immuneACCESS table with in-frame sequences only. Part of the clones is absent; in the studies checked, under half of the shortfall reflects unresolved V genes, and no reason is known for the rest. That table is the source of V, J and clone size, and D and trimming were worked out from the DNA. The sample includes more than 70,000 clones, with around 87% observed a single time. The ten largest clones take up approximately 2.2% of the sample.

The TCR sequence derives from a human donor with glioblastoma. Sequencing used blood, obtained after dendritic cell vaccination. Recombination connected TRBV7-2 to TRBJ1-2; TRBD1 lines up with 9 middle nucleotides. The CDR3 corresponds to CASSAGQGYGYTF. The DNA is TGTGCCAGCAGCGCCGGACAGGGGTATGGCTACACCTTC.